This T cell receptor (beta chain) is drawn from a study of blood T cell repertoires in COVID-19. Participants came from about 24 US areas, aged about 18 to 90 years. Germline lookup yields CDR1 ENHRY and CDR2 SYGVKD. V shed 5 bases, J shed 0 bases, and the junction held 2 bases outside the gene matches. This CDR3 has 16 amino acids. Measured with immunoSEQ multiplex PCR; TCRdb has only the in-frame clones, and not every one. In the table there are around 320,000 clones, around 90% of which are singletons. V gene TRBV10-3 combines with J gene TRBJ2-2, with 11 bases matching TRBD2. Sequencing input: PBMCs or T cells enriched from blood (not recorded which). The sequence was collected from a woman aged 18-35 years with acute COVID-19. The CDR3 bases are TGTGCCATCAGTTCTAGCGGGAGGACGAACACCGGGGAGCTGTTTTTT. Its protein is CAISSSGRTNTGELFF.